These T cell receptor beta chains were read from a single sample in a study of cytomegalovirus exposure and HLA in healthy donors. The data were produced by immunoSEQ multiplex PCR, yet TCRdb's version contains in-frame clones alone and is incomplete. Of about 120,000 clones detected, over 75% appear once; the ten largest clones hold about 1.8%. The sample comprised PBMCs. Receptors originate from a middle-aged man in good health and CMV-seronegative. CDR3s include the opening cysteine and the closing phenylalanine or tryptophan. D genes are given only for firm matches. Only some rows state a clone size, as once, few, many or a class for expanded clones.

len | d_gene | j_gene | v_gene | abundance | CDR3aa | CDR3nt
17 | NA | TRBJ1-5 | TRBV5-1 | NA | CASSLHKTGQKNQPQHF | TGCGCCAGCAGCTTGCATAAAACAGGACAGAAGAATCAGCCCCAGCATTTT
17 | NA | TRBJ1-3 | TRBV15 | NA | CATSSRRGQLSGNTIYF | TGTGCCACCAGCAGCCGCAGGGGCCAACTCTCTGGAAACACCATATATTTT
15 | TRBD1 | TRBJ2-5 | TRBV6-5 | once | CASSQQTGVGETQYF | TGTGCCAGCAGTCAACAGACAGGGGTTGGAGAGACCCAGTACTTC
16 | NA | TRBJ1-5 | TRBV6-1 | few | CASSGRDIFFHQPQHF | TGTGCCAGCAGTGGACGGGACATCTTTTTCCATCAGCCCCAGCATTTT
13 | TRBD1 | TRBJ2-7 | TRBV6-1 | once | CASRGTGLYEQYF | TGTGCCAGCAGGGGGACAGGGCTCTACGAGCAGTACTTC
16 | TRBD1 | TRBJ2-7 | TRBV27 | NA | CASSLGDRGLSYEQYF | TGTGCCAGCAGTTTGGGGGACAGGGGTTTGTCCTACGAGCAGTACTTC
12 | NA | TRBJ1-2 | TRBV2 | NA | CASSEETGGYTF | TGTGCCAGCAGTGAAGAGACAGGTGGCTACACCTTC
16 | NA | TRBJ1-1 | TRBV5-6 | NA | CASSWGVIGVNTEAFF | TGTGCCAGCAGCTGGGGGGTCATTGGGGTGAACACTGAAGCTTTCTTT
14 | NA | TRBJ2-7 | TRBV5-1 | NA | CASSPEGYRGEQYF | TGCGCCAGCAGTCCGGAGGGCTATCGTGGCGAGCAGTACTTC
14 | NA | TRBJ2-1 | TRBV5-1 | NA | CASSLRREYNEQFF | TGCGCCAGCAGCTTGAGGCGGGAATACAATGAGCAGTTCTTC
16 | NA | TRBJ1-1 | TRBV27 | NA | CASSLRGWGKNTEAFF | TGTGCCAGCAGTTTAAGGGGTTGGGGTAAGAACACTGAAGCTTTCTTT
15 | NA | TRBJ2-2 | TRBV6-5 | few | CASSKTSPNTGELFF | TGTGCCAGCAGTAAGACATCCCCGAACACCGGGGAGCTGTTTTTT
18 | TRBD1 | TRBJ2-4 | TRBV7-9 | few | CASSFGFGTGGSKNIQYF | TGTGCCAGCAGCTTTGGGTTCGGAACAGGGGGGTCCAAAAACATTCAGTACTTC
15 | NA | TRBJ1-5 | TRBV4-3 | NA | CASSQDKLSNQPQHF | TGCGCCAGCAGCCAAGACAAACTAAGCAATCAGCCCCAGCATTTT
14 | TRBD1 | TRBJ2-7 | TRBV9 | few | CASSVAGTDYEQYF | TGTGCCAGCAGCGTAGCTGGGACAGACTACGAGCAGTACTTC
15 | NA | TRBJ2-1 | TRBV4-1 | NA | CASSQGAGTYNEQFF | TGCGCCAGCAGCCAGGGGGCAGGGACCTACAATGAGCAGTTCTTC
11 | NA | TRBJ1-2 | TRBV30 | few | CAWSERGGYTF | TGTGCCTGGAGCGAACGAGGTGGCTACACCTTC
16 | TRBD2 | TRBJ2-1 | TRBV2 | few | CASSPLTSGRRNEQFF | TGTGCCAGCAGTCCCCTCACTAGCGGGAGGAGAAATGAGCAGTTCTTC
16 | NA | TRBJ1-1 | TRBV4-3 | NA | CASSQDRGLILPEAFF | TGCGCCAGCAGCCAAGATCGGGGACTGATCTTACCTGAAGCTTTCTTT
12 | NA | TRBJ1-2 | TRBV11-2 | NA | CASSSNSQSYTF | TGTGCCAGCAGCTCCAACAGTCAGAGCTACACCTTC
13 | NA | TRBJ2-1 | TRBV6-5 | NA | CASSPGSGNEQFF | TGTGCCAGCAGTCCCGGGAGTGGCAATGAGCAGTTCTTC
16 | TRBD1 | TRBJ1-1 | TRBV9 | NA | CASSHGQSGGNTEAFF | TGTGCCAGCAGCCATGGACAGTCAGGGGGGAACACTGAAGCTTTCTTT
13 | NA | TRBJ1-6 | TRBV4-3 | NA | CASSQLSNSPLHF | TGCGCCAGCAGCCAACTCAGTAATTCACCCCTCCACTTT
15 | NA | TRBJ2-7 | TRBV15 | NA | CATSIRLPPRGEQYF | TGTGCCACCAGCATAAGACTCCCCCCGCGTGGAGAGCAGTACTTC
17 | TRBD1 | TRBJ1-6 | TRBV4-1 | few | CASSQDGPGTGNSPLHF | TGCGCCAGCAGCCAAGATGGTCCCGGGACAGGCAATTCACCCCTCCACTTT
15 | NA | TRBJ1-3 | TRBV19 | NA | CASSASQGTGNTIYF | TGTGCCAGTAGTGCCTCACAGGGAACTGGAAACACCATATATTTT
13 | NA | TRBJ1-2 | TRBV18 | NA | CASSPPANYGYTF | TGTGCCAGCTCACCACCAGCCAACTATGGCTACACCTTC
14 | NA | TRBJ1-5 | TRBV19 | NA | CASSPGGSNQPQHF | TGTGCCAGTAGTCCGGGAGGTAGCAATCAGCCCCAGCATTTT
16 | NA | TRBJ2-5 | TRBV4-3 | NA | CASSQDLGGPRETQYF | TGCGCCAGCAGCCAAGATTTGGGGGGGCCGCGAGAGACCCAGTACTTC
15 | TRBD1 | TRBJ1-1 | TRBV9 | NA | CASSVDTGVYTEAFF | TGTGCCAGCAGCGTAGACACAGGGGTGTACACTGAAGCTTTCTTT
13 | NA | TRBJ2-4 | TRBV4-3 | NA | CASSQSQVDIQYF | TGCGCCAGCAGCCAGTCACAAGTGGACATTCAGTACTTC
16 | TRBD1 | TRBJ1-1 | TRBV18 | NA | CASSPKPVPQGAEAFF | TGTGCCAGCTCACCAAAGCCTGTTCCACAGGGGGCAGAAGCTTTCTTT
15 | NA | TRBJ1-4 | TRBV19 | NA | CASSIGQSTNEKLFF | TGTGCCAGTAGTATTGGACAATCAACTAATGAAAAACTGTTTTTT
14 | NA | TRBJ2-3 | TRBV30 | NA | CAWSRGGATDTQYF | TGTGCCTGGAGTCGAGGGGGTGCGACAGATACGCAGTATTTT
13 | TRBD1 | TRBJ2-7 | TRBV19 | NA | CASSMGTGVAQYF | TGTGCCAGTAGTATGGGGACAGGGGTTGCGCAGTACTTC
16 | NA | TRBJ1-5 | TRBV5-6 | NA | CASTQRSKGNYQPQHF | TGTGCCAGCACCCAACGATCAAAGGGGAATTATCAGCCCCAGCATTTT
19 | TRBD2 | TRBJ2-3 | TRBV13 | NA | CASSPRPGTSGGAGDTQYF | TGTGCCAGCAGCCCCCGTCCCGGGACTAGCGGGGGGGCCGGAGATACGCAGTATTTT
13 | NA | TRBJ2-5 | TRBV7-6 | NA | CASSQKGRETQYF | TGTGCCAGCAGCCAGAAGGGGCGGGAGACCCAGTACTTC
13 | TRBD1 | TRBJ1-1 | TRBV28 | NA | CASSLGTGKSVFF | TGTGCCAGCAGTCTAGGGACAGGGAAGTCTGTTTTCTTT
15 | NA | TRBJ1-2 | TRBV19 | NA | CASSIVNRETYGYTF | TGTGCCAGTAGTATAGTCAACAGGGAAACTTATGGCTACACCTTC
15 | TRBD1 | TRBJ2-5 | TRBV30 | NA | CAWSPKGQGLETQYF | TGTGCCTGGAGTCCGAAGGGACAGGGTTTAGAGACCCAGTACTTC
18 | NA | TRBJ2-1 | TRBV4-1 | NA | CASSPPRGGMTSYNEQFF | TGCGCCAGCAGCCCCCCGCGGGGAGGAATGACCTCCTACAATGAGCAGTTCTTC
15 | NA | TRBJ2-3 | TRBV29-1 | NA | CSVGSVGGSADTQYF | TGCAGCGTTGGGTCGGTGGGTGGTAGCGCAGATACGCAGTATTTT
13 | NA | TRBJ2-3 | TRBV5-6 | NA | CASSLTGTDTQYF | TGTGCCAGCAGCTTAACAGGGACAGATACGCAGTATTTT
13 | NA | TRBJ2-1 | TRBV29-1 | NA | CSVDTSLVNEQFF | TGCAGCGTTGATACTAGCTTAGTCAATGAGCAGTTCTTC
15 | NA | TRBJ2-1 | TRBV4-3 | few | CASSQDGGGYNEQFF | TGCGCCAGCAGCCAAGATGGGGGCGGCTACAATGAGCAGTTCTTC
14 | NA | TRBJ1-4 | TRBV18 | NA | CASSTGQSGEKLFF | TGTGCCAGCTCAACAGGACAGTCCGGCGAAAAACTGTTTTTT
14 | NA | TRBJ1-4 | TRBV7-2 | NA | CASRETSTYEKLFF | TGTGCCAGCAGAGAGACATCGACCTATGAAAAACTGTTTTTT